This T cell receptor beta chain was recovered during a study of blood T cells in healthy people across ages. Turning to the study itself: Researchers report that template switching captured about one barcoded beta molecule per two T cells.

Next came a second PCR, run for about 6 to 12 cycles, which used a sample-barcoded 5' primer along with a J-beta primer mix. TCRdb re-derived calls from the 5' RACE reads in MiXCR, one entry per CDR3 protein. The sample has about 930,000 distinct CDR3 sequences, about 29% seen once. In addition, the sample was reused for a study of T cells of mothers and their children. As reported in that work: The people who donated were three healthy Caucasian mothers and their six children. Maternal samples each gave over 9 million TCR beta CDR3 reads, and child samples roughly 3 million each. Whether pairs are related or unrelated, thymic selection shapes their TCR recombination output in much the same way.

Sequencing used blood. The source is a woman between 40 and 50 years old in good health.

The CDR3 sequence is CASSPRGDSYEQYF. CDR3 DNA: TGTGCCAGCAGCCCCAGGGGCGACTCCTACGAGCAGTACTTC. The chain links TRBV7-9 to TRBJ2-7, with D possibly TRBD1 on 6 matching bases. CDR3 length: 14 residues. Between the trimmed V and J ends, which lost 5 bases and 0 bases, there was a span of 11 bases. Germline lookup yields CDR1 SEHNR and CDR2 FQNEAQ (reference sequence).